This record looks at one T cell receptor (beta chain) sequence and its context. Many counts were recorded for this clonotype. No antigen is known for it. Per-base qualities were not stored, and no clone one base away is much larger. TCR beta CDR3 regions were amplified from RNA transcripts. A first-round RT-PCR of the TCR CDR3 used the HTBI primer set with the Qiagen OneStep RT-PCR kit. The libraries were constructed in a second round of multiplex PCR and then size-selected and purified. Sequencing of the libraries was done on an Illumina HiSeq2000 using paired-end 100 bp reads. For the original study's pipeline: SOAPnuke was used to process the raw data, throwing out any read that contained adapters or uncalled bases, had a mean Phred below 15, or lacked an exact constant-primer or identifier match. COPE v1.2.5 was used to merge high-quality paired reads, and clonotypes were defined as unique nucleotide sequences. MiTCR v1.1 was used to align the clonotypes against IMGT TRBV, TRBD and TRBJ reference segments. The analysis included only V-J combinations with a frequency above 0.0001, which together covered 99% to 99.2% of the repertoires. A TCS score was defined as the ratio of F50 (clonal expansion) to E x V (chaos), with BLOSUM62-based TCRdist applied between CDR3 peptides within each V-J. Welch's t-statistics and random forest reduced roughly 530 V-J features to about 13, which were used in a naive Bayes classifier (R e1071). TCRdb handled the public reads itself, with Q25 trimming in fastp and clone calling in MiXCR, and kept productive beta chains. Rows with one shared CDR3 protein collapse into an entry with the most common genes and DNA. The V and J calls and clone size come from TCRdb's table, not from the authors' own analysis. Recorded for this sample are some 550,000 distinct CDR3 sequences; about a sixth of them occurred a single time. The ten largest clones add up to less than 3.5% of the sample.

These data belong to a study of T cells in Graves' hyperthyroidism and ophthalmopathy (dated by TCRdb to between 2018 and 2020). With respect to the entire study: Peripheral blood samples were taken at initial diagnosis, before any treatment was given. To identify TCR V-J signatures that set the groups apart, the researchers used a discovery cohort of 100 patients, made up of 40 to 45 with Graves' ophthalmopathy and 57 with stable Graves' hyperthyroidism. An independent validation cohort of fewer than 20 hyperthyroidism patients and approximately 16 patients who later progressed to ophthalmopathy tested prospective prediction of ophthalmopathy. The 100 discovery patients were randomly split 7:3 into training and test sets. In addition, the study compared T-cell repertoires in thyroid tissue and in blood from five to seven Graves' hyperthyroidism patients. Once sampling was done, hyperthyroidism patients were given methimazole at a starting dose of 30 mg daily, whereas ophthalmopathy patients were given high-dose intravenous methylprednisolone. TCR Vbeta CDR3 sequencing of roughly 140 peripheral blood samples (more than 40 ophthalmopathy, approximately 80 hyperthyroidism and approximately 17 progressor patients) is reported in the paper.

The CDR3 contains 16 residues, cysteine and phenylalanine counted. The sequence is cut down to CDR3 DNA, 48 bases in frame from base 1. The V end gives up 7 bases and the J end 1 base, leaving 12 bases in the junction not matched to a gene. CDR1 and CDR2 are read off the germline V gene as MDHEN and SYDVKM. Moderately to severely active disease, a Clinical Activity Score of at least 3, a NOSPECS grade of at least 4, and a duration under 3 months were present in ophthalmopathy patients. Patients with uncontrolled infections, other autoimmune diseases, pregnancy or lactation were excluded. Diagnoses were based on clinical symptoms, serum thyroxine and TRAb, thyroid ultrasound and orbital computed tomography. PBMCs were isolated from 8 to 10 ml of fresh peripheral blood by Ficoll-Paque density gradient centrifugation. Total RNA was extracted with Trizol reagent, and quality was checked on an Agilent 2100 Bioanalyzer.

The study at large found these results: Ophthalmopathy was separated from stable hyperthyroidism by a 13 V-J signature model, with approximately 86% sensitivity and roughly 81% specificity obtained in cross-validation and 80%/75% obtained in testing. Sample size was not statistically predetermined, and blinding of investigators to group allocation was not performed. Most expanded thyroid clonotypes (frequency above 0.001) were also detected in blood, suggesting blood repertoires may reflect thyroid immune responses. In validation, progression to ophthalmopathy was predicted by the model with more than 65% sensitivity and approximately 78% specificity, a median of roughly 6 months before onset.

The TCR originated in a woman in her thirties or forties with Graves' ophthalmopathy. The chain is assembled from TRBV28 and TRBJ2-7, with 8 junctional bases fitting TRBD2. The sample comprised blood. The nucleotides are TGTGCCAGCACCACCACAGGGACTAGAAAGTCCTACGAGCAGTACTTC. Translated, it gives CASTTTGTRKSYEQYF.